These 14 T cell receptor beta chains came from one sample sequenced in a study of blood T cells in healthy people across ages (dated by TCRdb to about 2015). To prepare the library, 5' RACE was applied. A second about 7 to 11 cycle PCR used a sample-barcoded 5' primer and a J-beta primer mix. The raw public reads went through TCRdb reprocessing: fastp at Q25, MiXCR clone calling, in-frame beta chains kept. For every CDR3 protein sequence, its rows merge into one entry that carries the most common genes and DNA. This sample gives some 1.8 million distinct CDR3 sequences in total; 30% to 40% of them show up just once. The ten largest account for roughly 23% of the sample. The sample consisted of blood. These receptor sequences come from a human donor in good health.

In this sample, this clonotype turned up once. One junction end does not reproduce the germline sequence, and a read error may be involved. The chain's CDR3 is CACSPQGFSLPLQQYF. CDR3 DNA: TGTGCCTGCAGTCCACAGGGTTTCTCCCTTCCCCTACAGCAGTACTTC. The gene calls are TRBV27 and TRBJ2-7; weak D call: TRBD1 (6 bases). The germline gives CDR1 MNHEY, CDR2 SMNVEV (reference sequence). The CDR3 covers 16 residues.

The chain links TRBV9 to TRBJ2-5, with 10 bases aligning to TRBD1. The J call may be mistaken, given a closer DNA end match to TRBJ2-7. The CDR3 consists of 16 residues. Germline values: CDR1 SGDLS, CDR2 YYNGEE. The CDR3 spells CASSDEGQGNIYEQYF. The CDR3 DNA sequence: TGTGCCAGCAGCGATGAGGGACAGGGGAACATCTACGAGCAGTACTTC.

The table lists this clonotype with a few counts. The rearrangement joins TRBV20-1 to TRBJ2-2, with 9 bases lining up with TRBD2. The CDR3 sequence is 14 residues long. The trim removed 6 bases at V and 4 bases at J, leaving 6 bases unmatched. Germline lookup yields CDR1 DFQATT and CDR2 SNEGSKA (reference sequence). The CDR3 sequence: CSAAGGWGTGELFF. The CDR3 DNA is TGCAGTGCAGCGGGGGGATGGGGCACCGGGGAGCTGTTTTTT.

V usage is TRBV13 and J usage is TRBJ2-1; D is unresolved. The germline V and J ends were trimmed by 6 bases and 0 bases, with 6 bases remaining between them. Germline V gene data show CDR1 as PRHDT and CDR2 as FYEKMQ (reference sequence). The CDR3 covers 13 residues. CDR3 DNA: TGTGCCAGCAGGAAGGCCTCCTACAATGAGCAGTTCTTC. Translated, it gives CASRKASYNEQFF.

V gene TRBV28 combines with J gene TRBJ1-2; possible D gene TRBD1, 5 bases. The length of the CDR3 is 12 residues. Germline V gives CDR1 MDHEN, CDR2 SYDVKM. V was clipped by 8 bases and J by 4 bases, with 11 bases between them. This CDR3 is CASWDGGYGYTF. The CDR3 region has the DNA TGTGCCAGCTGGGACGGAGGCTATGGCTACACCTTC.

The chain carries TRBV11-1 and TRBJ2-1; tentative D call: TRBD1 (6 bases). The CDR3 has 16 residues. CDR1 and CDR2 (germline): SGHAT, FQDESV (reference sequence). Trimming cost V 5 bases and J 4 bases, with 18 bases left between them. CDR3 region: CASSPGRAGAYNEQFF. For the CDR3, the DNA is TGTGCCAGCAGCCCGGGAAGGGCAGGGGCATACAATGAGCAGTTCTTC.

The gene calls are TRBV20-1 and TRBJ1-2; TRBD1 might be the D (6 bases). The CDR3 runs to 13 residues. Trimming took 1 base from V and 4 from J, leaving 10 bases between them. Germline CDR1 and CDR2: DFQATT and SNEGSKA (reference sequence). CDR3 protein: CSARAQGPYGYTF. The CDR3 DNA follows: TGCAGTGCTAGAGCCCAGGGGCCCTATGGCTACACCTTC.

This clonotype was picked up a small number of times. The chain links TRBV9 to TRBJ2-1, with 7 bases identical to TRBD2. Germline V gene lookup returns CDR1 SGDLS and CDR2 YYNGEE. The J segment lost 9 bases and the V segment lost 0 bases, leaving 15 bases of the junction unmatched. The CDR3 extends over 17 amino acids. The CDR3 spells CASSVVARTGGPTEQFF. The DNA of the CDR3 is TGTGCCAGCAGCGTAGTCGCCCGGACGGGAGGACCAACTGAGCAGTTCTTC.

This clonotype was recorded a few times. This chain joins TRBV29-1 and TRBJ1-3, with D unclear. The ends were cut back, 0 bases at V and 4 bases at J, with 16 bases in the middle. This CDR3 spans 16 amino acids. CDR1 SQVTM and CDR2 ANQGSEA come from the germline V gene. The CDR3 here is CSVEDRWNLVGNTIYF. The CDR3 DNA is TGCAGCGTTGAAGATCGCTGGAATTTGGTGGGAAACACCATATATTTT.

The CDR3 DNA is TGCAGTGCTAGAGACCCGACTAGCCAAGAGACCCAGTACTTC. Translating gives CSARDPTSQETQYF. This rearrangement joins TRBV20-1 to TRBJ2-5, with a tentative D call TRBD2 (6 bases). The germline V gene encodes CDR1 DFQATT and CDR2 SNEGSKA (reference sequence). CDR3 length: 14 residues. Trimming pared 0 bases from V and 1 base from J, leaving 9 bases between.

This chain links TRBV7-2 with TRBJ2-5; perhaps TRBD1 as D (6 bases). Trimming cost V 4 bases and J 4 bases, with 16 bases left between them. The CDR3 consists of 15 residues. The germline CDR1 and CDR2 sequences are SGHTA and FQGNSA. The CDR3 DNA is TGTGCCAGCAGCTCACTGGGGGCGCCGGGAGAGACCCAGTACTTC. Its translation is CASSSLGAPGETQYF.

The V and J genes are TRBV7-3 and TRBJ2-6; 8 bases align to TRBD1. The V and J ends lost 3 bases and 0 bases, in that order; junction bases with no gene match: 4. The V gene's germline CDR1 is SGHTA and CDR2 FQGTGA. This CDR3 region has 17 residues. The chain's CDR3 is CASSFGTGASGANVLTF. The CDR3 DNA reads TGTGCCAGCAGCTTTGGGACAGGAGCCTCTGGGGCCAACGTCCTGACTTTC.

This CDR3 reads CSARKARSNQPQHF. In DNA, the CDR3 is TGCAGTGCTAGGAAAGCGCGGAGCAATCAGCCCCAGCATTTT. V gene TRBV20-1 combines with J gene TRBJ1-5; D call uncertain. The CDR3 length is 14 residues. The germline V and J ends were trimmed by 3 bases and 1 base, with 10 bases remaining between them. Germline V gene lookup returns CDR1 DFQATT and CDR2 SNEGSKA (reference sequence).

To note about this clonotype: A junction boundary mismatches the germline segment, possibly from a read error. The chain recombines TRBV28 with TRBJ1-2; 8 positions agree with TRBD1. CDR3 length: 17 residues. Germline CDR1 MDHEN, CDR2 SYDVKM. CDR3 DNA sequence: TGTGCCAGCAGTAAACCGGGACAGGAAATAATTGAGGATGGCTGCACCTTC. It encodes CASSKPGQEIIEDGCTF.